This T cell receptor (beta chain) was sequenced in a study of blood T cells in healthy people across ages. This CDR3 comprises 13 residues. Combining a sample-barcoded 5' primer with a J-beta primer mix, a second PCR ran for roughly 6 to 12 cycles. TCRdb analysed the 5' RACE reads with MiXCR anew, one entry per CDR3 protein. This sample has around 1,600,000 distinct CDR3 sequences, with approximately 43% found just once. The sequenced sample consisted of blood. J is TRBJ2-5 and V is TRBV21-1. TRBV21-1 is a recognized pseudogene. This TCR derives from a woman aged 18-29 years in good health. In nucleotides, the CDR3 is TGTGTCAGCATCAAAGGTTGGAAAGAGACCCAGTACTTC. It specifies CVSIKGWKETQYF.